Each of the 25 T cell receptor beta chains below was sequenced from the same sample in a study of spatial heterogeneity in lung cancer. MiXCR, run by TCRdb on the 5' RACE reads, gives a single entry per CDR3 protein. The sample includes tens of thousands of distinct CDR3 sequences, roughly 12% of them seen just once. The time point was: sample taken at primary tumor resection. From tumor, nontumor lung or frozen PBMC, whole RNA was taken unsorted for sequencing. This specimen was PBMCs, taken at surgery. These receptor sequences come from a male donor with early-stage non-small cell lung cancer.

This clonotype was seen repeatedly, ten times or more. This chain links TRBV12-3 or TRBV12-4 with TRBJ1-5, with D unclear. This CDR3 has 14 residues. V was cut by 3 bases and J by 4 bases, with 10 bases left in between. This CDR3 reads CASSFDPGNQPQHF. DNA of the CDR3: TGTGCCAGCAGTTTCGATCCGGGAAATCAGCCCCAGCATTTT.

The sample holds a few counts of this clonotype. This chain links TRBV6-5 with TRBJ2-2; 8 bases agree with TRBD2. In germline, CDR1 is MNHEY, CDR2 SVGAGI. J was trimmed by 5 bases and V by 6 bases; bases with no gene match: 11. The CDR3 sequence is 16 residues long. Written as DNA, the CDR3 is TGTGCCAGCAGCTCCCCCCGGGGGGGCGTGACCGGGGAGCTGTTTTTT. This translates into CASSSPRGGVTGELFF.

This sequence joins TRBV5-1 and TRBJ1-2; 7 bases map to TRBD1. The V gene's germline CDR1 is SGHRS and CDR2 YFSETQ. The CDR3 is 14 residues long. Germline trimming cut 1 base from V and 8 bases from J; bases unmatched to any gene: 8. In nucleotides, the CDR3 is TGCGCCAGCAGCTTGATGACAGGGTTAGACGGCTACACCTTC. It yields the protein CASSLMTGLDGYTF.

This clonotype was detected only a few times. This chain links TRBV2 with TRBJ1-2, with unresolved D. From germline, CDR1 is SNHLY and CDR2 FYNNEI. The V and J ends lost 2 bases and 8 bases respectively, with 15 bases between them. The CDR3 extends over 14 amino acids. The CDR3 loop reads CASSERTLDGGYTF. Here the CDR3 DNA reads TGTGCCAGCAGTGAAAGGACCCTGGACGGCGGCTACACCTTC. The full variable domain, in which reference TRBV2 and TRBJ1-2 provide the parts outside the CDR3, is EPEVTQTPSHQVTQMGQEVILRCVPISNHLYFYWYRQILGQKVEFLVSFYNNEISEKSEIFDDQFSVERPDGSNFTLKIRSTKLEDSAMYFCASSERTLDGGYTFGSGTRLTVV.

This clonotype was recorded at least ten times. This chain connects TRBV4-3 to TRBJ2-2, with D possibly being TRBD2 (5 bases). The CDR3 spans 16 residues. V lost 4 bases, J lost 4 bases, and 16 bases lay in between. From germline, CDR1 is LGHNA and CDR2 YSLEER. This chain's CDR3 is CASSLHPSGSTGELFF. The CDR3 DNA sequence: TGCGCCAGCAGCCTCCACCCTTCTGGGAGCACCGGGGAGCTGTTTTTT.

The chain joins TRBV6-6 to TRBJ2-7, with D possibly matching TRBD2 (5 bases). The V end lost 5 bases, the J end lost 1 base, and 9 bases lay between the germline ends. The CDR3 totals 13 residues. Looked up from germline, CDR1 is MNHNY and CDR2 is SVGAGI (reference sequence). CDR3 loop: CASSVGVSYEQYF. DNA of the CDR3: TGTGCCAGCAGTGTCGGGGTTTCCTACGAGCAGTACTTC.

The chain links TRBV6-2 or TRBV6-3 to TRBJ2-2; D gene ambiguous. The ends were cut back, 5 bases at V and 0 bases at J, with 7 bases in the middle. CDR3 length equals 14 residues. Germline lookup yields CDR1 MNHEY and CDR2 SVGEGT. The CDR3 sequence is CASSRLTNTGELFF. In nucleotides, the CDR3 is TGTGCCAGCAGTCGACTGACGAACACCGGGGAGCTGTTTTTT.

This clonotype was observed a handful of times. The V gene is TRBV6-5, the J gene TRBJ1-5; no clear D gene. In germline, CDR1 is MNHEY, CDR2 SVGAGI. V was pared by 8 bases and J by 1 base, with 12 bases between. This CDR3 region has 14 residues. The CDR3 loop reads CASSGLRSNQPQHF. CDR3 bases: TGTGCCAGCTCGGGCCTACGGAGCAATCAGCCCCAGCATTTT.

This clonotype occurred a few times. This sequence joins TRBV5-4 and TRBJ2-5; TRBD2 matches at 7 bases. The CDR3 contains 15 residues. The V segment lost 5 bases and the J segment 5 bases; nucleotides outside the gene matches: 12. Germline-derived CDR1 and CDR2 are SGHNT and YYREEE (reference sequence). The DNA of the CDR3 is TGTGCCAGCAGTTTGAGCGGGGCTGCGGTGGAGACCCAGTACTTC. Amino acids: CASSLSGAAVETQYF.

The rearrangement uses TRBV2 and TRBJ1-1; D not resolved. Between the trimmed V and J ends, which lost 5 bases and 1 base, there was a span of 14 bases. Per the germline V gene, CDR1 is SNHLY and CDR2 is FYNNEI. The CDR3 sequence is 15 residues long. This CDR3 reads CASSIINQPNTEAFF. The CDR3 bases are TGTGCCAGCAGTATAATAAACCAACCGAACACTGAAGCTTTCTTT.

This clonotype was observed a single time. The genes are TRBV29-1 and TRBJ2-2, with D possibly being TRBD2 (5 bases). Trimming removed 8 bases at V and 1 base at J, with 8 bases between. Germline CDR1 and CDR2: SQVTM and ANQGSEA. CDR3 size: 12 residues. This CDR3 reads CSSGGNTGELFF. The CDR3 DNA is TGCAGCTCTGGAGGGAACACCGGGGAGCTGTTTTTT.

J is TRBJ1-2 and V is TRBV25-1; D gene uncertain. V lost 3 bases and J lost 1, with 6 bases in between. CDR3 length equals 13 residues. Germline V gene sequence: CDR1 MGHDK, CDR2 SYGVNS. The CDR3, as DNA: TGTGCCAGCAGTGACCAGAATAACTATGGCTACACCTTC. Protein: CASSDQNNYGYTF.

This clonotype occurred a few times. The chain couples TRBV7-2 to TRBJ1-3; 7 bases match TRBD1. Unmatched junction bases numbered 8, after V lost 4 bases and J lost 2 bases. Germline CDR1 SGHTA, CDR2 FQGNSA. CDR3 size: 16 residues. The DNA for the CDR3 is TGTGCCAGCAGCTCCTCCACAGGGGCGACTGGAAACACCATATATTTT. It encodes CASSSSTGATGNTIYF.

The genes are TRBV14 and TRBJ1-1, with D unclear. The length of the CDR3 is 15 residues. Looked up from germline, CDR1 is SGHDN and CDR2 is FVKESK. The V end was cut by 0 bases, the J end by 4 bases, with 12 bases between. In DNA form, the CDR3 reads TGTGCCAGCAGCCAAGACAGGCACAGCCCCACTGAAGCTTTCTTT. Translating it yields CASSQDRHSPTEAFF.

The rearrangement uses TRBV3-1 and TRBJ1-5, with 8 bases fitting TRBD1. The V and J ends lost 1 base and 4 bases, in that order; junction bases with no gene match: 0. There are 14 residues in the CDR3. CDR1 is LGHDT and CDR2 is YNNKEL in the germline V gene (reference sequence). For the CDR3, the DNA is TGTGCCAGCAGCCAAGGGACAGGGAATCAGCCCCAGCATTTT. Protein sequence: CASSQGTGNQPQHF.

This clonotype was detected many times. The chain has TRBV6-4 and TRBJ2-3; D is unresolved. CDR1 is MRHNA and CDR2 is SNTAGT in the germline V gene. The CDR3 totals 14 residues. V lost 3 bases and J 4 bases, leaving 11 bases between the germline ends. CDR3: CASSESSRPDTQYF. CDR3 DNA: TGTGCCAGCAGTGAAAGTAGTCGCCCAGATACGCAGTATTTT.

This clonotype was detected a few times. The J gene is TRBJ2-1, the V gene TRBV24-1, with TRBD1 matching 10 bases. This CDR3 region has 14 residues. V dropped 7 bases and J dropped 8; count of bases not matched to a gene: 7. CDR1 and CDR2 from the germline V gene are KGHDR and SFDVKD. The CDR3 reads CATRGTGEAYEQFF. In DNA, the CDR3 is TGTGCCACCAGAGGGACAGGGGAGGCCTATGAGCAGTTCTTC.

This clonotype was observed at least ten times. The chain links TRBV5-1 to TRBJ2-3; unclear D gene. The CDR3 sequence is 15 residues long. Germline V gene lookup returns CDR1 SGHRS and CDR2 YFSETQ. V was cut by 0 bases and J by 2 bases, with 10 bases left in between. DNA for the CDR3: TGCGCCAGCAGCTTGGGCAGGCCCTCCACAGATACGCAGTATTTT. This gives the protein CASSLGRPSTDTQYF.

A few counts support this clonotype. This chain uses TRBV6-2 or TRBV6-3 with TRBJ2-7, with 9 bases lining up with TRBD1. CDR3 length equals 15 residues. The V gene's germline CDR1 is MNHEY and CDR2 SVGEGT. V shed 6 bases and J 2 bases; nucleotides not matched to a gene: 8. For the CDR3, the DNA is TGTGCCAGCAGAACCCCGGGACAGGGTGCCTACGAGCAGTACTTC. Translation: CASRTPGQGAYEQYF.

V and J are TRBV7-9 and TRBJ1-3; TRBD1 is a possible D gene (5 bases). V shed 6 bases and J shed 0 bases, with 12 bases lying between them. CDR3 size: 15 residues. Germline CDR1 reads SEHNR; CDR2 reads FQNEAQ (reference sequence). CDR3 protein: CASSRPGFSGNTIYF. DNA of the CDR3: TGTGCCAGCAGTCGACCAGGGTTCTCTGGAAACACCATATATTTT.

This clonotype was recorded a few times. V is TRBV6-2 or TRBV6-3 and J is TRBJ1-5; 11 nucleotides line up with TRBD1. V was pared by 5 bases and J by 6 bases, with 3 bases of the junction left unmatched. The CDR3 runs 14 residues. The germline V gene has CDR1 MNHEY and CDR2 SVGEGT. This chain's CDR3 is CASSRGQGAQPQHF. The CDR3 coding sequence is TGTGCCAGCAGTCGCGGACAGGGGGCTCAGCCCCAGCATTTT.

The V call is TRBV7-9, the J call TRBJ2-1, with 7 bases identical to TRBD2. Trimming removed 5 bases from V and 1 base from J; junction bases left unmatched: 5. The CDR3 is made up of 15 amino acids. CDR1 and CDR2 from the germline V gene are SEHNR and FQNEAQ (reference sequence). The CDR3 reads CASSPRGNSYNEQFF. The CDR3 nucleotides are TGTGCCAGCAGCCCGCGGGGGAATTCCTACAATGAGCAGTTCTTC. Based on the CDR3 plus reference TRBV7-9 and TRBJ2-1, the full variable domain is DTGVSQNPRHKITKRGQNVTFRCDPISEHNRLYWYRQTLGQGPEFLTYFQNEAQLEKSRLLSDRFSAERPKGSFSTLEIQRTEQGDSAMYLCASSPRGNSYNEQFFGPGTRLTVL.

This clonotype was seen only a few times. For the CDR3, the DNA is TGTGCCAGCAGCAACCGGGACAGAAGCTCTGGAAACACCATATATTTT. Translating it yields CASSNRDRSSGNTIYF. This chain uses TRBV21-1 with TRBJ1-3; the table's TRBD1 call for D was not verified on the DNA. TRBV21-1 is reported as a pseudogene. The CDR3 contains 16 residues.

V gene TRBV20-1 combines with J gene TRBJ2-3, with TRBD2 matching 7 bases. Germline values: CDR1 DFQATT, CDR2 SNEGSKA (reference sequence). Germline trimming cut 6 bases from V and 0 bases from J; bases unmatched to any gene: 3. This CDR3 comprises 13 residues. The CDR3: CSARGTSTDTQYF. The CDR3 bases are TGCAGTGCGCGGGGGACGAGCACAGATACGCAGTATTTT.

This clonotype showed up just a few times. The chain joins TRBV7-2 to TRBJ2-5, with no clear D. CDR1 SGHTA and CDR2 FQGNSA come from the germline V gene. The CDR3 consists of 15 residues. Trimming took off 5 bases at V and 4 bases at J, with 17 bases between the two ends. CDR3 residues: CASSRARMMGETQYF. CDR3 in DNA: TGTGCCAGCAGCCGGGCCCGGATGATGGGAGAGACCCAGTACTTC.